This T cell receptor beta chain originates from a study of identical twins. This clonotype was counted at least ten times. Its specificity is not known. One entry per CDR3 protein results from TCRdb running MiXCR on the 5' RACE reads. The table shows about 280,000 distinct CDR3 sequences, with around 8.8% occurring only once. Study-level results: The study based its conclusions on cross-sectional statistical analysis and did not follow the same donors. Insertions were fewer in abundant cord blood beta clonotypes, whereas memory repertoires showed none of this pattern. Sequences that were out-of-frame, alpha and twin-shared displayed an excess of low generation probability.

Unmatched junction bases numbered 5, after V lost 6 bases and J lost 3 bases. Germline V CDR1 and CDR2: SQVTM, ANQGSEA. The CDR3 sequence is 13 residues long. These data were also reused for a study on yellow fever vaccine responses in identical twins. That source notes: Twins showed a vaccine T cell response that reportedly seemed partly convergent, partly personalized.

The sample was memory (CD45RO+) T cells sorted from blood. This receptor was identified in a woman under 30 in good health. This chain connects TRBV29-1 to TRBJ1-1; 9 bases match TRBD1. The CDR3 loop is CSVYRGQYTEAFF. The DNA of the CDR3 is TGCAGCGTCTACAGGGGGCAGTACACTGAAGCTTTCTTT.